Listed here are 27 T cell receptor beta chains from one sample, sequenced in a study of blood T cell repertoires in COVID-19. TCRdb's table, derived via immunoSEQ multiplex PCR, lists solely in-frame clones and lacks some. Altogether 90,000 to 110,000 clones are present, approximately 81% being singletons, with the ten largest covering approximately 40%. Sequencing input: peripheral blood. These receptors originate from a man at least 80 years old with acute or convalescent COVID-19.

In its sample, this clone was seen once. The DNA of the CDR3 is TGTGCCAGCAGCCCCTCGGGTTACTATGGCTACACCTTC. Translation gives CASSPSGYYGYTF. The chain carries TRBV14 and TRBJ1-2; D is unclear. With 4 bases removed from V and 3 bases from J, the gap between germline ends came to 9 bases. CDR1 and CDR2 from the germline V gene are SGHDN and FVKESK. CDR3 length: 13 residues.

As for this clone: Compared with germline, one end of the junction differs, possibly owing to a read error. This sequence joins TRBV2 and TRBJ1-2; perhaps TRBD1 as D (5 bases). This CDR3 has 13 residues. Germline CDR1 reads SNHLY; CDR2 reads FYNNEI. The CDR3 bases are TGTGCCAGCAGGGCGGGGGGTAGATATGACTACACCTTC. Residues: CASRAGGRYDYTF.

The chain links TRBV7-2 to TRBJ2-7; tentatively, D is TRBD2 (5 bases). V lost 4 bases, J lost 2 bases, and 9 bases lay in between. This CDR3 is built from 13 residues. Germline V lookup: CDR1 SGHTA, CDR2 FQGNSA. The CDR3: CASSSGIAYEQYF. In DNA, the CDR3 is TGTGCCAGCAGCTCCGGGATAGCCTACGAGCAGTACTTC.

V gene TRBV4-1 combines with J gene TRBJ2-1; possible D gene TRBD2, 5 bases. CDR1 is MGHRA, CDR2 YSYEKL, per germline. The V and J ends lost 1 base and 13 bases respectively, with 8 bases between them. This CDR3 comprises 11 residues. CDR3 sequence reads: CASSQVSDQFF. Written as DNA, the CDR3 is TGCGCCAGCAGCCAAGTTAGCGATCAGTTCTTC.

V is TRBV7-3 and J is TRBJ2-2; a weak D match, TRBD1 (6 bases). The CDR3 extends over 18 amino acids. Germline assignment: CDR1 SGHTA and CDR2 FQGTGA. V was cut by 1 base and J by 2 bases, with 17 bases left in between. CDR3 amino acids: CASSLNIDRLVNTGELFF. CDR3 sequence (DNA): TGTGCCAGCAGCTTAAACATCGACAGGCTTGTAAACACCGGGGAGCTGTTTTTT.

The chain has TRBV2 and TRBJ2-7; TRBD2 agrees at 13 bases. The V and J ends lost 6 bases and 4 bases, in that order; junction bases with no gene match: 3. The CDR3 is 14 residues long. Germline V gene data show CDR1 as SNHLY and CDR2 as FYNNEI. This CDR3 reads CASRKGLAGYEQYF. CDR3 sequence (DNA): TGTGCCAGCAGAAAGGGACTAGCGGGATACGAGCAGTACTTC.

This rearrangement joins TRBV9 to TRBJ1-1; 10 bases match TRBD1. The CDR3 has 15 amino acids. Germline V gene lookup returns CDR1 SGDLS and CDR2 YYNGEE. J lost 6 bases, V lost 4 bases, and 9 bases had no gene match. CDR3 bases: TGTGCCAGCAGCCCCTTAGGGACAGGGGCCTCTGAAGCTTTCTTT. It specifies CASSPLGTGASEAFF.

The chain is built from TRBV7-9 and TRBJ2-1; 9 bases match TRBD2. Germline loops: CDR1 SEHNR, CDR2 FQNEAQ (reference sequence). V gave up 4 bases and J gave up 7 bases; unmatched junction bases: 11. CDR3 size: 16 residues. The DNA of the CDR3 is TGTGCCAGCAGCTCCTTAGCGGGAGTGGGGCAGAATGAGCAGTTCTTC. This sequence encodes CASSSLAGVGQNEQFF.

The chain uses TRBV6-5 and TRBJ2-7; tentative D call: TRBD2 (6 bases). V was pared by 6 bases and J by 3 bases, with 18 bases between. Germline V gene lookup returns CDR1 MNHEY and CDR2 SVGAGI. The CDR3 contains 15 residues. CDR3: CASSRPKRAGYEQYF. CDR3 coding DNA: TGTGCCAGCAGCCGACCGAAGCGGGCGGGCTACGAGCAGTACTTC.

The gene calls are TRBV18 and TRBJ2-2; 8 nucleotides line up with TRBD1. V lost 1 base and J lost 5; bases outside the gene matches: 9. From germline, CDR1 is KGHSH and CDR2 LQKENI. The CDR3 runs 17 residues. Here the CDR3 DNA reads TGTGCCAGCTCACCACAAGGACAGGGTCGAACAACCGGGGAGCTGTTTTTT. It translates to CASSPQGQGRTTGELFF.

The V call is TRBV9, the J call TRBJ2-2; D gene uncertain. V dropped 3 bases and J dropped 1 base, with 4 bases sitting between them. There are 13 residues in the CDR3. Germline CDR1 reads SGDLS; CDR2 reads YYNGEE. CDR3 DNA sequence: TGTGCCAGCAGCGATCGGAACACCGGGGAGCTGTTTTTT. Encoded protein: CASSDRNTGELFF.

CDR3 sequence: CASSLMTGSVRNEQYF. CDR3 DNA sequence: TGTGCCAGCTCACTAATGACAGGGTCGGTTCGGAACGAGCAGTACTTC. This chain connects TRBV18 to TRBJ2-7, with 7 bases lining up with TRBD1. V lost 4 bases, J lost 5 bases, and 14 bases stayed unmatched. This CDR3 contains 16 residues. Germline V gene sequence: CDR1 KGHSH, CDR2 LQKENI.

The genes are TRBV4-1 and TRBJ2-1, with D uncertain. With 4 bases removed from V and 6 bases from J, the gap between germline ends came to 16 bases. The CDR3 is 15 amino acids. Germline-derived CDR1 and CDR2 are MGHRA and YSYEKL. The CDR3 region has the DNA TGCGCCAGCAGCCCTCAACAGCATGTTGGCAATGAGCAGTTCTTC. It codes for CASSPQQHVGNEQFF.

This rearrangement joins TRBV3-1 (or the pseudogene TRBV3-2) to TRBJ2-2, with 11 bases identical to TRBD2. Per germline, CDR1 LGHDT and CDR2 YNNKEL (reference sequence). V trimming: 4 bases; J trimming: 5 bases; junction bases outside the gene matches: 9. This CDR3 comprises 17 residues. The CDR3 nucleotides are TGTGCCAGCAGCCCGACTAGCGGGACCTCGGGAACCGGGGAGCTGTTTTTT. Translation gives CASSPTSGTSGTGELFF.

This clone is a singleton in its sample. The J gene is TRBJ1-4, the V gene TRBV19; D is unresolved. The CDR3 loop spans 15 amino acids. The germline V gene has CDR1 LNHDA and CDR2 SQIVND (reference sequence). Trimming took 6 bases from V and 0 from J, leaving 11 bases between them. The CDR3 sequence is CASRLRRATNEKLFF. The CDR3 region has the DNA TGTGCCAGTAGATTGCGACGGGCAACTAATGAAAAACTGTTTTTT.

The genes are TRBV29-1 and TRBJ2-7; D call uncertain. The CDR3 is 15 amino acids. The germline V gene encodes CDR1 SQVTM and CDR2 ANQGSEA. Deletions cut 5 bases from V and 0 bases from J, with 17 bases between. CDR3 coding DNA: TGCAGCGTTAGAGCCCCCCAGGTGAGCTCCTACGAGCAGTACTTC. Amino acid sequence: CSVRAPQVSSYEQYF.

This sequence joins TRBV11-3 and TRBJ2-1, with a possible D match to TRBD2 (6 bases). The CDR3 is made up of 14 amino acids. The germline V gene encodes CDR1 SGHNT and CDR2 YENEEA. V gave up 1 base and J gave up 4 bases, with 8 bases separating them. This chain's CDR3 is CASSLAGEYNEQFF. CDR3 sequence (DNA): TGTGCCAGCAGCTTAGCGGGAGAGTACAATGAGCAGTTCTTC.

The genes are TRBV27 and TRBJ2-3, with D uncertain. V lost 7 bases and J 7 bases, leaving 12 bases between the germline ends. Germline CDR1 reads MNHEY; CDR2 reads SMNVEV (reference sequence). The CDR3 loop spans 12 amino acids. CDR3 coding DNA: TGTGCCAGCACTTCGCCGGGTTATACGCAGTATTTT. Amino acids: CASTSPGYTQYF.

The chain is built from TRBV6-6 and TRBJ1-6; TRBD1 agrees at 7 bases. V was clipped by 5 bases and J by 6 bases; unmatched bases: 7. CDR3 length: 15 amino acids. Per the germline V gene, CDR1 is MNHNY and CDR2 is SVGAGI (reference sequence). CDR3 residues: CASSPPGTVNSPLHF. CDR3 nucleotides: TGTGCCAGCAGTCCCCCCGGGACAGTTAATTCACCCCTCCACTTT.

The chain combines TRBV5-1 with TRBJ1-1; 7 bases are shared with TRBD1. CDR1 and CDR2 (germline): SGHRS, YFSETQ. The V segment lost 2 bases and the J segment 4 bases; nucleotides outside the gene matches: 5. The CDR3 has 14 amino acids. The CDR3 protein is CASSLYYRGTEAFF. The DNA of the CDR3 is TGCGCCAGCAGCTTATACTACAGGGGCACTGAAGCTTTCTTT.

The gene calls are TRBV2 and TRBJ2-7; 7 positions agree with TRBD2. V was clipped by 5 bases and J by 3 bases; unmatched bases: 7. Per the germline V gene, CDR1 is SNHLY and CDR2 is FYNNEI. This CDR3 contains 14 residues. CDR3 sequence: CASSTSATHYEQYF. In nucleotides, the CDR3 is TGTGCCAGCAGTACTAGCGCAACCCACTACGAGCAGTACTTC. The variable domain in full, completed from reference TRBV2 and TRBJ2-7, reads EPEVTQTPSHQVTQMGQEVILRCVPISNHLYFYWYRQILGQKVEFLVSFYNNEISEKSEIFDDQFSVERPDGSNFTLKIRSTKLEDSAMYFCASSTSATHYEQYFGPGTRLTVT.

The CDR3: CASRTSGSYEQYF. For the CDR3, the DNA is TGTGCCAGCAGAACCTCAGGGTCCTACGAGCAGTACTTC. The V gene is TRBV2, the J gene TRBJ2-7, with D perhaps TRBD1 (5 bases). Germline values: CDR1 SNHLY, CDR2 FYNNEI. Trimming pared 6 bases from V and 1 base from J, leaving 10 bases between. This CDR3 spans 13 amino acids.

The chain couples TRBV5-1 to TRBJ2-5, with 9 positions matching TRBD1. V trimming: 0 bases; J trimming: 5 bases; junction bases outside the gene matches: 5. Per the germline V gene, CDR1 is SGHRS and CDR2 is YFSETQ. CDR3 length: 15 amino acids. This CDR3 is CASSLGDRDFETQYF. CDR3 DNA sequence: TGCGCCAGCAGCTTGGGGGACAGGGATTTTGAGACCCAGTACTTC.

This chain uses TRBV18 with TRBJ2-6; a weak D match, TRBD2 (7 bases). CDR1 is KGHSH, CDR2 LQKENI, per germline. The CDR3 contains 20 residues. V lost 6 bases, J lost 1 base, and 25 bases lay in between. Here the CDR3 reads CASSNRKGPGGLSGANVLTF. The CDR3 bases are TGTGCCAGCTCCAACCGGAAAGGGCCGGGGGGCCTTTCTGGGGCCAACGTCCTGACTTTC.

J is TRBJ2-7 and V is TRBV7-9, with TRBD2 as a possible D gene (5 bases). V lost 0 bases, J lost 4 bases, and 13 bases lay in between. The germline V gene has CDR1 SEHNR and CDR2 FQNEAQ (reference sequence). The CDR3 has 15 amino acids. CDR3 nucleotides: TGTGCCAGCAGCTTAGCGCGGCGCGGAGGATACGAGCAGTACTTC. Protein product: CASSLARRGGYEQYF.

V is TRBV30 and J is TRBJ2-7; 10 nucleotides align to TRBD1. The CDR3 runs 16 residues. With V trimmed by 0 bases and J by 4 bases, 9 bases remained unmatched. CDR1 and CDR2 from the germline V gene are GTSNPN and SVGIG (reference sequence). The CDR3 DNA reads as TGTGCCTGGAGTGTACTCCCGGGACAGGGGAAGTACGAGCAGTACTTC. Its translation: CAWSVLPGQGKYEQYF.

V and J are TRBV6-2 or TRBV6-3 and TRBJ2-2, with 11 bases that match TRBD2. CDR1 and CDR2 from the germline V gene are MNHEY and SVGEGT. The CDR3 contains 16 residues. After removal of 5 bases from V and 5 bases from J, the junction contained 7 bases not matched to a gene. CDR3 DNA sequence: TGTGCCAGCAGTGCCAGACTAGCGGGGATAACCGGGGAGCTGTTTTTT. It translates to CASSARLAGITGELFF.